One sample yielded the 28 T cell receptor beta chains listed below, sequenced in a study of T-cell reconstitution after alpha-beta-depleted transplantation in children. TCRbeta library construction was performed incorporating unique molecular identifiers. MiXCR, run by TCRdb on the PCR reads, gives a single entry per CDR3 protein. Of approximately 210,000 distinct CDR3 sequences in the sample, roughly a sixth were seen once. The specimen was PBMCs, mostly from graft donor cells, collected 360 days after TCRalphabeta/CD19-depleted stem cell transplant. These receptors were obtained from a male patient under 10 years old who had a stem cell transplant for acute lymphoblastic leukemia, so the T cells may come from the graft donor.

The chain joins TRBV7-2 to TRBJ2-5; 9 bases line up with TRBD2. Trimming at V came to 5 bases and at J to 5 bases, leaving 6 bases not matched to a gene. The germline gives CDR1 SGHTA, CDR2 FQGNSA. The CDR3 is 14 amino acids. The CDR3 is CASSGPSGEETQYF. Here the CDR3 DNA reads TGTGCCAGCAGCGGGCCTAGCGGGGAGGAGACCCAGTACTTC.

This clonotype was recorded a few times. The V gene is TRBV18, the J gene TRBJ2-7; D gene ambiguous. The CDR3 runs 15 residues. Germline loops: CDR1 KGHSH, CDR2 LQKENI. V was clipped by 3 bases and J by 1 base, with 13 bases between them. For the CDR3, the DNA is TGTGCCAGCTCACCTATCTTTGGGCGGTCCTACGAGCAGTACTTC. Its translation: CASSPIFGRSYEQYF.

The rearrangement joins TRBV3-1 to TRBJ2-1; TRBD1 matches 8 bases. The CDR3 is made up of 12 amino acids. The V segment lost 4 bases and the J segment 10 bases; nucleotides outside the gene matches: 3. Germline V gene sequence: CDR1 LGHDT, CDR2 YNNKEL (reference sequence). The CDR3 sequence: CASSRQGFEQFF. CDR3 nucleotide sequence: TGTGCCAGCAGCCGACAGGGGTTCGAGCAGTTCTTC.

The chain joins TRBV11-2 to TRBJ2-7; 9 bases align to TRBD2. The CDR3 loop spans 17 amino acids. V gave up 5 bases and J gave up 5 bases; unmatched junction bases: 16. Germline V lookup: CDR1 SGHAT, CDR2 FQNNGV. The CDR3 region is CASSPNMWLAGINEQYF. The CDR3 coding sequence is TGTGCCAGCAGCCCGAATATGTGGCTAGCGGGGATCAACGAGCAGTACTTC.

This clonotype was detected many times. The V and J genes are TRBV5-1 and TRBJ2-1; TRBD1 matches at 7 bases. V lost 4 bases, J lost 4 bases, and 8 bases stayed unmatched. CDR1 SGHRS and CDR2 YFSETQ come from the germline V gene. CDR3 length: 15 residues. The CDR3 protein is CASSPRTGAYNEQFF. CDR3 nucleotides: TGCGCCAGCAGCCCACGGACAGGAGCATACAATGAGCAGTTCTTC.

This clonotype has a handful of counts. This chain links TRBV10-3 with TRBJ2-7; D is possibly TRBD2 (5 bases). CDR3 length: 13 amino acids. V was cut by 4 bases and J by 3 bases, with 10 bases left in between. Germline V CDR1 and CDR2: ENHRY, SYGVKD. The CDR3 bases are TGTGCCATCAGTGGGGTCGGACTCTACGAGCAGTACTTC. Protein product: CAISGVGLYEQYF.

This chain uses TRBV9 with TRBJ2-1; possible D gene TRBD1, 6 bases. CDR1 is SGDLS, CDR2 YYNGEE, per germline. CDR3 length equals 15 residues. The V end was cut by 0 bases, the J end by 7 bases, with 14 bases between. The CDR3 protein is CASSVDGQGQNEQFF. The CDR3 region has the DNA TGTGCCAGCAGCGTAGACGGGCAGGGGCAGAATGAGCAGTTCTTC.

The gene calls are TRBV12-3 or TRBV12-4 and TRBJ1-1, with D hard to call. Trimming stripped 7 bases from V and 1 base from J, with 10 bases between. This CDR3 spans 13 amino acids. CDR3 DNA sequence: TGTGCCAGCACCCCGGGTAGGAACACTGAAGCTTTCTTT. Translation: CASTPGRNTEAFF.

V usage is TRBV15 and J usage is TRBJ2-5; TRBD2 is a possible D gene (5 bases). The CDR3 sequence is 13 residues long. Germline loops: CDR1 LNHNV, CDR2 YYDKDF (reference sequence). The ends were cut back, 5 bases at V and 5 bases at J, with 12 bases in the middle. CDR3 in amino acids: CATSLILGETQYF. In nucleotides, the CDR3 is TGTGCCACCAGCCTAATACTAGGGGAGACCCAGTACTTC.

V usage is TRBV5-1 and J usage is TRBJ1-3; 8 bases align to TRBD1. Germline V gene sequence: CDR1 SGHRS, CDR2 YFSETQ. The junction had 9 bases not matched to a gene; V was cut back by 0 bases and J by 7 bases. This CDR3 region has 16 residues. The chain's CDR3 is CASSLAGDRSNNTIYF. In nucleotides, the CDR3 is TGCGCCAGCAGCTTGGCGGGGGACAGGAGTAACAACACCATATATTTT.

The J gene is TRBJ2-1, the V gene TRBV27; no reliable D call. The germline V gene encodes CDR1 MNHEY and CDR2 SMNVEV (reference sequence). The V end was cut by 2 bases, the J end by 0 bases, with 11 bases between. This CDR3 contains 16 residues. The CDR3 DNA follows: TGTGCCAGCAGTTTACACCCGAGGAGCTCCTACAATGAGCAGTTCTTC. This codes for CASSLHPRSSYNEQFF.

This clonotype has more than one count but fewer than ten. This CDR3 reads CASSLNRLAGDYEQYF. The CDR3 bases are TGTGCCAGCAGCTTAAACAGACTAGCGGGGGACTACGAGCAGTACTTC. The chain joins TRBV7-8 to TRBJ2-7; 12 nucleotides line up with TRBD2. V shed 2 bases and J 3 bases; nucleotides not matched to a gene: 5. This CDR3 region has 16 residues. CDR1 and CDR2 from the germline V gene are SGHVS and FQNEAQ.

This clonotype has ten or more counts. The chain couples TRBV5-1 to TRBJ2-1, with 14 bases aligning to TRBD2. J was trimmed by 9 bases and V by 3 bases; bases with no gene match: 8. Germline V gives CDR1 SGHRS, CDR2 YFSETQ. The CDR3 is 16 residues long. CDR3 amino acids: CASSSGTSGSRVEQFF. DNA for the CDR3: TGCGCCAGCAGCTCGGGGACTAGCGGGAGTAGGGTTGAGCAGTTCTTC. Filled out from reference TRBV5-1 and TRBJ2-1, the complete variable domain reads KAGVTQTPRYLIKTRGQQVTLSCSPISGHRSVSWYQQTPGQGLQFLFEYFSETQRNKGNFPGRFSGRQFSNSRSEMNVSTLELGDSALYLCASSSGTSGSRVEQFFGPGTRLTVL.

This clonotype was recorded many times. The chain recombines TRBV29-1 with TRBJ1-1, with a weak D call TRBD1 (6 bases). Germline lookup yields CDR1 SQVTM and CDR2 ANQGSEA. V was shortened by 7 bases and J by 6 bases, with 18 bases between the two germline ends. The CDR3 spans 13 residues. In DNA, the CDR3 is TGCAGCGCTCTACAGGGAGGATATTCTGAAGCTTTCTTT. Residues: CSALQGGYSEAFF.

The table lists this clonotype with a few counts. V and J are TRBV20-1 and TRBJ1-2; D remains ambiguous. V was pared by 6 bases and J by 7 bases, with 18 bases between. The CDR3 is 13 amino acids. Germline-derived CDR1 and CDR2 are DFQATT and SNEGSKA (reference sequence). The CDR3 region is CSAQPPGSSGYTF. In DNA form, the CDR3 reads TGCAGTGCGCAACCCCCAGGTAGTTCTGGCTACACCTTC.

This clonotype was counted many times. The chain recombines TRBV12-3 or TRBV12-4 with TRBJ2-2; D tentatively fits TRBD1 or TRBD2 (5 bases each). This CDR3 is built from 16 residues. Trimming removed 3 bases at V and 0 bases at J, with 11 bases between. DNA for the CDR3: TGTGCCAGCAGTTTTGAGGGACGGACGAACACCGGGGAGCTGTTTTTT. This sequence encodes CASSFEGRTNTGELFF.

The chain links TRBV20-1 to TRBJ1-6; no reliable D call. CDR3 length: 14 amino acids. Trimming cost V 8 bases and J 10 bases, with 21 bases left between them. Germline-derived CDR1 and CDR2 are DFQATT and SNEGSKA (reference sequence). The CDR3 region is CSPQETGRQSPLHF. CDR3 nucleotide sequence: TGCAGTCCTCAGGAAACGGGGAGGCAGTCACCCCTCCACTTT.

V and J are TRBV7-6 and TRBJ2-2; 9 bases are shared with TRBD1. Germline V gene lookup returns CDR1 SGHVS and CDR2 FNYEAQ. Trimming took 2 bases from V and 4 from J; bases not matched to a gene: 8. CDR3 length equals 17 residues. CDR3: CASSLLLMDRGTGELFF. CDR3 DNA: TGTGCCAGCAGCTTACTATTGATGGACAGGGGCACCGGGGAGCTGTTTTTT.

The CDR3: CASSRGPTSYNEQFF. The CDR3 DNA reads as TGTGCCAGCAGCCGCGGACCAACCTCCTACAATGAGCAGTTCTTC. V and J are TRBV7-2 and TRBJ2-1; D gene unclear. The CDR3 is made up of 15 amino acids. The germline V gene encodes CDR1 SGHTA and CDR2 FQGNSA. Between the trimmed V and J ends, which lost 5 bases and 0 bases, there was a span of 11 bases. Variable domain in full (rest from reference TRBV7-2 and TRBJ2-1): GAGVSQSPSNKVTEKGKDVELRCDPISGHTALYWYRQSLGQGLEFLIYFQGNSAPDKSGLPSDRFSAERTGGSVSTLTIQRTQQEDSAVYLCASSRGPTSYNEQFFGPGTRLTVL.

Only a few counts were recorded for this clonotype. The CDR3 is CASSKSWGLNTGELFF. Written as DNA, the CDR3 is TGTGCCAGCAGCAAGTCGTGGGGGCTGAACACCGGGGAGCTGTTTTTT. The genes are TRBV21-1 and TRBJ2-2; TRBD1 is the table's D call, not checked against the DNA. TRBV21-1 is a documented pseudogene. The CDR3 has 16 amino acids.

This clonotype was found a few times. The CDR3 DNA follows: TGTGCCAGCAGACCGGGACTAGCCACGGGGGGAGATGGAGATACGCAGTATTTT. It specifies CASRPGLATGGDGDTQYF. The V and J genes are TRBV5-5 and TRBJ2-3, with TRBD2 matching over 9 bases. The V segment lost 5 bases and the J segment 5 bases; nucleotides outside the gene matches: 18. Per germline, CDR1 SGHKS and CDR2 YYEKEE (reference sequence). The CDR3 runs to 18 residues. Using reference TRBV5-5 and TRBJ2-3 for the parts outside the CDR3, the full variable domain is DAGVTQSPTHLIKTRGQQVTLRCSPISGHKSVSWYQQVLGQGPQFIFQYYEKEERGRGNFPDRFSARQFPNYSSELNVNALLLGDSALYLCASRPGLATGGDGDTQYFGPGTRLTVL.

This clonotype was seen only a few times. CDR3 DNA sequence: TGCAGTGCTAGACGGGGGGTTGCTAGCGGGGCCTCCTACGAGCAGTACTTC. This sequence encodes CSARRGVASGASYEQYF. The V and J genes are TRBV20-1 and TRBJ2-7, with 9 bases fitting TRBD2. Germline V gene lookup returns CDR1 DFQATT and CDR2 SNEGSKA (reference sequence). Trimming removed 2 bases from V and 0 bases from J; junction bases left unmatched: 11. This CDR3 is 17 amino acids long.

The chain carries TRBV18 and TRBJ2-7; D is possibly TRBD2 (6 bases). With 6 bases removed from V and 2 bases from J, the gap between germline ends came to 14 bases. Germline-derived CDR1 and CDR2 are KGHSH and LQKENI. The CDR3 is 14 amino acids. CDR3 sequence reads: CASSRYGGTYEQYF. CDR3 DNA: TGTGCCAGCTCGCGCTATGGGGGGACCTACGAGCAGTACTTC.

This clonotype was seen a few times. This rearrangement joins TRBV5-1 to TRBJ2-1, with TRBD1 identical over 8 bases. This CDR3 region has 14 residues. The germline gives CDR1 SGHRS, CDR2 YFSETQ. V was pared by 0 bases and J by 8 bases, with 4 bases of the junction left unmatched. This chain's CDR3 is CASSLDRGIDEQFF. In nucleotides, the CDR3 is TGCGCCAGCAGCTTGGACAGGGGGATCGATGAGCAGTTCTTC.

This clonotype showed up just a few times. This rearrangement joins TRBV7-9 to TRBJ2-2, with 9 bases that match TRBD1. Per germline, CDR1 SEHNR and CDR2 FQNEAQ (reference sequence). The J segment lost 3 bases and the V segment lost 1 base, leaving 3 bases of the junction unmatched. The CDR3 runs 16 residues. CDR3 loop: CASSLGTGEDTGELFF. CDR3 in DNA: TGTGCCAGCAGCTTAGGGACAGGGGAGGACACCGGGGAGCTGTTTTTT.

The chain couples TRBV5-1 to TRBJ2-1, with D possibly being TRBD1 (6 bases). Trimming left V 0 bases short and J 5 bases short, with 12 bases between. The length of the CDR3 is 15 residues. Germline V CDR1 and CDR2: SGHRS, YFSETQ. This CDR3 is CASSLVPGEHNEQFF. The CDR3 DNA follows: TGCGCCAGCAGCTTGGTTCCAGGGGAACACAATGAGCAGTTCTTC.

This clonotype was recorded many times. The genes are TRBV29-1 and TRBJ1-1; D possibly corresponds to TRBD1 (5 bases). Trimming cost V 7 bases and J 2 bases, with 14 bases left between them. Germline V lookup: CDR1 SQVTM, CDR2 ANQGSEA. The CDR3 is made up of 13 amino acids. CDR3 DNA: TGCAGCGGGGGCGACATCGCAAACACTGAAGCTTTCTTT. It yields the protein CSGGDIANTEAFF.

V gene TRBV2 combines with J gene TRBJ2-7; TRBD2 is a possible D gene (6 bases). Germline-derived CDR1 and CDR2 are SNHLY and FYNNEI. The CDR3 covers 16 residues. V was clipped by 7 bases and J by 2 bases, with 21 bases between them. The CDR3 DNA reads TGTGCCAGCACCAAGATTGGGGGGTATTTTGCCTACGAGCAGTACTTC. It codes for CASTKIGGYFAYEQYF.